The present TCR beta chain was sequenced within a study of T cells expressing NK-cell markers. Study background: It was sorted CD3+CD56-NKG2C+, CD3+CD56+NKG2C- and CD3+CD56+NKG2C+ T cells that provided the TCR beta repertoires.

TCRdb re-called the 5' RACE reads, yielding one record per CDR3 amino acid sequence without DNA. This repertoire includes fewer than 550,000 distinct CDR3 sequences. Worth noting for this clonotype: Its antigen is unidentified.

Study observations and caveats: Of the CD8+ T cells in over five donors, roughly 1.0-7.5% belonged to dominant NKG2C+ clonotypes.

The CDR3 runs to 13 residues. The germline V gene encodes CDR1 MNHNS and CDR2 SASEGT. The source material was blood T cells: a sorted CD56 or NKG2C T cell subset, CD4+ or CD8+ T cells, or bulk PBMC T cells (not recorded which). The TCR originated in a woman aged 45 to 65 in good health. The chain recombines TRBV6-1 with TRBJ2-1; TCRdb selects TRBD2, and the lack of DNA leaves this call unchecked. This CDR3 reads CASSTLAYNEQFF.